Shown below are 12 T cell receptor beta chains from a single sample sequenced in a study of T cells in Graves' hyperthyroidism and ophthalmopathy. Amplification of TCR beta CDR3 regions used RNA as the template. With the HTBI primer set, the TCR CDR3 went through a first round of RT-PCR. TCRdb analysed the multiplex PCR reads with MiXCR anew, one entry per CDR3 protein. This repertoire shows about 360,000 distinct CDR3 sequences, roughly 14% found once; its top ten account for around 20%. Sequencing was done on a sample of blood. These receptors all come from a man aged 25 to 40 with Graves' hyperthyroidism that later progressed to Graves' ophthalmopathy.

The chain employs TRBV5-1 and TRBJ1-6; 7 bases match TRBD1. V was clipped by 3 bases and J by 0 bases; unmatched bases: 9. There are 18 residues in the CDR3. Germline V gene lookup returns CDR1 SGHRS and CDR2 YFSETQ. CDR3 DNA sequence: TGCGCCAGCAGCTCGAGCGGGACAGTCGGCTCCTATAATTCACCCCTCCACTTT. Protein: CASSSSGTVGSYNSPLHF.

This clonotype turned up a few times. The chain is built from TRBV28 and TRBJ1-2; a weak D match, TRBD1 (6 bases). The CDR3 runs to 15 residues. Germline assignment: CDR1 MDHEN and CDR2 SYDVKM. V dropped 6 bases and J dropped 4 bases, with 18 bases sitting between them. The CDR3 here is CASRGWTDDTYGYTF. The DNA for the CDR3 is TGTGCCAGCAGAGGATGGACAGACGATACCTATGGCTACACCTTC.

The V call is TRBV3-1, the J call TRBJ1-2; tentative D call: TRBD1 (6 bases). Germline CDR1 LGHDT, CDR2 YNNKEL (reference sequence). The CDR3 has 15 residues. Between the trimmed V and J ends, which lost 3 bases and 6 bases, there was a span of 17 bases. This CDR3 is CASSHLGRGLDGYTF. The CDR3 DNA reads as TGTGCCAGCAGCCACCTGGGGCGGGGGCTTGATGGCTACACCTTC.

This clonotype has at least ten counts. The J gene is TRBJ1-6, the V gene TRBV5-1; 10 positions agree with TRBD1. V was clipped by 5 bases and J by 9 bases; unmatched bases: 5. The CDR3 has 14 amino acids. Germline CDR1 SGHRS, CDR2 YFSETQ. For the CDR3, the DNA is TGCGCCAGCAGTTCGGGACAGGGGACTTCACCCCTCCACTTT. Translating it yields CASSSGQGTSPLHF.

This clonotype was detected many times. The chain links TRBV27 to TRBJ2-7, with D possibly being TRBD1 or TRBD2 (5 bases each). The CDR3 covers 12 residues. Germline V lookup: CDR1 MNHEY, CDR2 SMNVEV (reference sequence). With 5 bases removed from V and 7 bases from J, the gap between germline ends came to 12 bases. The CDR3 loop reads CASSIPWGEQYF. DNA of the CDR3: TGTGCCAGCAGTATTCCCTGGGGGGAGCAGTACTTC.

This clonotype has just one count. A single base separates this from a much larger clone, so it may be a read error. V gene TRBV6-2 or TRBV6-3 combines with J gene TRBJ2-7, with D perhaps matching TRBD1 or TRBD2 (6 bases each). The V and J ends lost 4 bases and 9 bases respectively, with 16 bases between them. The V gene's germline CDR1 is MNHEY and CDR2 SVGEGT. The CDR3 is made up of 13 amino acids. In DNA form, the CDR3 reads TGTGCCAGCAGTTCCCGAGGAGGGGGAGGGCAGTACTTC. It translates to CASSSRGGGGQYF.

The rearrangement uses TRBV12-3 or TRBV12-4 and TRBJ2-5; D is possibly TRBD2 (6 bases). The CDR3 runs 13 residues. Between the trimmed V and J ends, which lost 6 bases and 5 bases, there was a span of 13 bases. The CDR3 nucleotides are TGTGCCAGCAGCAAACGGGGGAGCGAGACCCAGTACTTC. This sequence encodes CASSKRGSETQYF.

This clonotype showed up many times. The rearrangement joins TRBV27 to TRBJ2-7, with D perhaps given as TRBD1 or TRBD2 (5 bases each). The length of the CDR3 is 16 residues. V was trimmed by 7 bases and J by 2 bases, leaving 21 bases between them. Looked up from germline, CDR1 is MNHEY and CDR2 is SMNVEV (reference sequence). DNA of the CDR3: TGTGCCAGCACCCCCAACCCCTCAGGGAGAGCCTACGAGCAGTACTTC. The encoded protein is CASTPNPSGRAYEQYF.

This chain uses TRBV11-2 with TRBJ2-7, with TRBD1 matching 9 bases. Trimming cost V 5 bases and J 9 bases; bases outside gene matches: 17. CDR3 length: 16 residues. Germline assignment: CDR1 SGHAT and CDR2 FQNNGV. Here the CDR3 reads CASSPTPGQGIILQYF. As DNA, the CDR3 is TGTGCCAGCAGCCCTACCCCGGGACAGGGAATTATTTTGCAGTACTTC. The full variable domain, rest sourced from reference TRBV11-2 and TRBJ2-7, is EAGVAQSPRYKIIEKRQSVAFWCNPISGHATLYWYQQILGQGPKLLIQFQNNGVVDDSQLPKDRFSAERLKGVDSTLKIQPAKLEDSAVYLCASSPTPGQGIILQYFGPGTRLTVT.

This clonotype was detected many times. The gene calls are TRBV20-1 and TRBJ2-7; 9 bases agree with TRBD1. This CDR3 comprises 13 residues. In germline, CDR1 is DFQATT, CDR2 SNEGSKA (reference sequence). Germline trimming cut 5 bases from V and 5 bases from J; bases unmatched to any gene: 7. The CDR3 sequence: CSAEHRGPNEQYF. The CDR3 nucleotides read TGCAGTGCTGAGCACAGGGGGCCAAACGAGCAGTACTTC.

In its sample, this clonotype was seen many times. The CDR3 sequence: CASSRDRGYTEAFF. Written as DNA, the CDR3 is TGTGCCAGCAGTAGGGACAGGGGGTACACTGAAGCTTTCTTT. The V call is TRBV28, the J call TRBJ1-1; 11 bases map to TRBD1. CDR1 is MDHEN and CDR2 is SYDVKM in the germline V gene. Trimming cost V 5 bases and J 3 bases; bases outside gene matches: 2. The length of the CDR3 is 14 residues.

The table lists this clonotype with many counts. The chain links TRBV18 to TRBJ1-3; tentatively, D is TRBD1 (5 bases). Germline loops: CDR1 KGHSH, CDR2 LQKENI. The ends were cut back, 3 bases at V and 8 bases at J, with 14 bases in the middle. This CDR3 comprises 14 residues. CDR3 amino acids: CASSPTENVYTIYF. CDR3 DNA sequence: TGTGCCAGCTCACCGACAGAGAATGTTTACACCATATATTTT.